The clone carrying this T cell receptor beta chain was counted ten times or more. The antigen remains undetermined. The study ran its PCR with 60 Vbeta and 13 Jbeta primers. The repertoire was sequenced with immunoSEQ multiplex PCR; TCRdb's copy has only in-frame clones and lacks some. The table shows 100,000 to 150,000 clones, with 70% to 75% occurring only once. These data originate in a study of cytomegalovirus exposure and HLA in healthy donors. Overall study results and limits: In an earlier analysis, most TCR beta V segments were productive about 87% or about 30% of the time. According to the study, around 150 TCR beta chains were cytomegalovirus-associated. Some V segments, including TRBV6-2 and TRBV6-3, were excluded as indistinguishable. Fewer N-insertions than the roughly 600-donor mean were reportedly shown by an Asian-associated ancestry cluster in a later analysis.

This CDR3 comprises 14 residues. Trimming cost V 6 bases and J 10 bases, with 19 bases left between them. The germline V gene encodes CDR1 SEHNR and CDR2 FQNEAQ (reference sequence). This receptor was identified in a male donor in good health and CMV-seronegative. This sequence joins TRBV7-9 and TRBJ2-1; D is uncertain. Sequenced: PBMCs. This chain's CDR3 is CASSPQIVADEQFF. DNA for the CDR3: TGTGCCAGCAGTCCCCAAATCGTAGCCGACGAGCAGTTCTTC.